This record covers a single T cell receptor (beta chain). Its target is not known. The data stem from a study of T cell responses to AZD1222 COVID-19 vaccine. Whole-study context: Combined were second doses at about 4 or about 12 weeks.

From germline, CDR1 is GTSNPN and CDR2 SVGIG (reference sequence). The V end lost 5 bases, the J end lost 10 bases, and 15 bases lay between the germline ends. The CDR3 consists of 13 residues. Only in-frame clones appear in the TCRdb table, and some are missing; sequencing was by immunoSEQ multiplex PCR. The sample consists of under 150,000 clones, roughly nine tenths of them appearing once. Study findings and constraints: In the spike-specific TCR repertoire, nearly half reportedly target unmutated variant regions. Clonal diversity may have been underestimated in mostly white British donors. Baseline seropositivity characterized only a handful of AZD1222 recipients.

This chain joins TRBV30 and TRBJ1-6; D is possibly TRBD1 (6 bases). This clonotype was sampled from an adult in good health. This sample comprised peripheral blood, obtained on day 0 of AZD1222 vaccination. The CDR3: CAWGSQGNSPLHF. The CDR3 DNA follows: TGTGCCTGGGGAAGCCAGGGGAACTCACCCCTCCACTTT.